The 30 T cell receptor beta chains below come from one sample, sequenced in a study of cytotoxic CD8 clonotypes in ibrutinib-treated CLL. TCRdb's table, derived via immunoSEQ multiplex PCR, lists solely in-frame clones and lacks some. The sample shows 300,000 to 400,000 clones, over 60% of them seen only once. Source: PBMCs, taken after 36 months of ibrutinib treatment. The receptors come from a human donor with chronic lymphocytic leukemia.

For this clone: The same CDR3 arises from other DNA sequences in this sample as well. The CDR3 region is CASSPRPYEQYF. The CDR3 coding sequence is TGTGCCAGCTCACCACGGCCCTACGAGCAGTACTTC. The chain is built from TRBV18 and TRBJ2-7; D is unresolved. This CDR3 is built from 12 residues. Trimming took 1 base from V and 2 from J, leaving 3 bases between them. CDR1 is KGHSH and CDR2 is LQKENI in the germline V gene.

The rearrangement uses TRBV18 and TRBJ2-7; possibly TRBD1 for D (7 bases). The V and J ends lost 4 bases and 5 bases respectively, with 12 bases between them. CDR3 length: 13 amino acids. Germline values: CDR1 KGHSH, CDR2 LQKENI. CDR3 sequence reads: CASSHRGLDEQYF. CDR3 DNA sequence: TGTGCCAGCTCACACAGGGGACTGGACGAGCAGTACTTC.

J is TRBJ2-3 and V is TRBV4-1; D remains ambiguous. Trimming removed 1 base at V and 2 bases at J, with 7 bases between. This CDR3 has 14 amino acids. CDR1 MGHRA and CDR2 YSYEKL come from the germline V gene. This chain's CDR3 is CASSQVRPTDTQYF. The DNA for the CDR3 is TGCGCCAGCAGCCAAGTTCGTCCCACAGATACGCAGTATTTT.

The chain carries TRBV9 and TRBJ2-3; D is unclear. Per the germline V gene, CDR1 is SGDLS and CDR2 is YYNGEE. The CDR3 totals 15 residues. V dropped 0 bases and J dropped 2 bases, with 10 bases sitting between them. CDR3 in amino acids: CASSVDKDFTDTQYF. In DNA, the CDR3 is TGTGCCAGCAGCGTAGATAAGGATTTCACAGATACGCAGTATTTT.

This clone was picked up a small number of times. This chain joins TRBV9 and TRBJ2-2; TRBD2 is a possible D gene (5 bases). The CDR3 is made up of 13 amino acids. V was clipped by 7 bases and J by 4 bases, with 11 bases between them. The germline CDR1 and CDR2 sequences are SGDLS and YYNGEE. CDR3 sequence reads: CASGPSFTGELFF. The CDR3 DNA reads as TGTGCCAGCGGACCTAGCTTCACCGGGGAGCTGTTTTTT.

V is TRBV18 and J is TRBJ2-7; TRBD1 matches 10 bases. The germline V gene has CDR1 KGHSH and CDR2 LQKENI. The CDR3 runs 13 residues. J gave up 5 bases and V 9 bases, and 7 bases lay outside the gene matches. CDR3 bases: TGTGCCAGTGGACAGGGGGTCGCCGACGAGCAGTACTTC. Its translation is CASGQGVADEQYF.

The chain joins TRBV11-2 to TRBJ2-7, with D possibly matching TRBD1 (7 bases). V was pared by 9 bases and J by 1 base, with 13 bases between. The CDR3 has 13 amino acids. Looked up from germline, CDR1 is SGHAT and CDR2 is FQNNGV. The CDR3 bases are TGTGCCAGTGGCGGGACAGATTCCTACGAGCAGTACTTC. Its translation: CASGGTDSYEQYF.

In its sample, this clone was seen a few times. V gene TRBV6-5 combines with J gene TRBJ1-4; D remains ambiguous. The CDR3 loop spans 14 amino acids. The germline V gene has CDR1 MNHEY and CDR2 SVGAGI. V was pared by 4 bases and J by 4 bases, with 10 bases between. CDR3 amino acids: CASSSWEINEKLFF. CDR3 DNA: TGTGCCAGCAGTTCGTGGGAGATTAATGAAAAACTGTTTTTT.

The chain couples TRBV7-7 to TRBJ1-3, with 9 positions matching TRBD1. Trimming cost V 5 bases and J 4 bases; bases outside gene matches: 6. CDR1 is SSHAT, CDR2 FNYEAQ, per germline (reference sequence). The CDR3 loop spans 15 amino acids. The CDR3 reads CASSPGQGGGNTIYF. The CDR3, as DNA: TGTGCCAGCAGCCCGGGACAGGGAGGAGGAAACACCATATATTTT.

The table lists this clone with a few counts. V gene TRBV7-9 combines with J gene TRBJ2-3, with D hard to call. The CDR3 extends over 12 amino acids. Germline loops: CDR1 SEHNR, CDR2 FQNEAQ (reference sequence). The V gene lost 1 base and the J gene lost 4 bases, with 3 bases spanning the gap. Here the CDR3 reads CASSLDADTQYF. The CDR3 bases are TGTGCCAGCAGCTTAGACGCAGATACGCAGTATTTT.

The chain recombines TRBV7-6 with TRBJ1-5, with a weak D call TRBD1 (5 bases). V gave up 6 bases and J gave up 6 bases, with 18 bases separating them. The germline V gene encodes CDR1 SGHVS and CDR2 FNYEAQ. The CDR3 loop spans 15 amino acids. CDR3 protein: CASSQNQGPVQPQHF. The CDR3 DNA is TGTGCCAGCAGTCAAAACCAGGGTCCGGTTCAGCCCCAGCATTTT.

The DNA of the CDR3 is TGTGCCAGCAGCGTAGACTCCGGGACAGCGACCTACGAGCAGTACTTC. Protein product: CASSVDSGTATYEQYF. This rearrangement joins TRBV9 to TRBJ2-7; TRBD1 aligns across 7 bases. J lost 2 bases, V lost 0 bases, and 8 bases had no gene match. This CDR3 region has 16 residues. Germline lookup yields CDR1 SGDLS and CDR2 YYNGEE.

The chain uses TRBV27 and TRBJ2-7, with D maybe TRBD2 (5 bases). Trimming left V 2 bases short and J 0 bases short, with 11 bases between. Germline CDR1 and CDR2: MNHEY and SMNVEV (reference sequence). The CDR3 extends over 15 amino acids. The chain's CDR3 is CASSLIPGSSYEQYF. The CDR3 bases are TGTGCCAGCAGTTTAATACCGGGGAGCTCCTACGAGCAGTACTTC.

The chain uses TRBV11-2 and TRBJ2-5, with TRBD2 as a possible D gene (6 bases). The V gene's germline CDR1 is SGHAT and CDR2 FQNNGV. The ends were cut back, 6 bases at V and 5 bases at J, with 16 bases in the middle. This CDR3 has 14 residues. In DNA, the CDR3 is TGTGCCAGCAGTTCAAGCGGCGGAGGGGAGACCCAGTACTTC. Encoded protein: CASSSSGGGETQYF.

The chain couples TRBV10-3 to TRBJ2-1; 11 bases are shared with TRBD2. The germline V gene has CDR1 ENHRY and CDR2 SYGVKD. V dropped 5 bases and J dropped 5; count of bases not matched to a gene: 5. This CDR3 is 15 amino acids long. Here the CDR3 reads CAISQTSGENNEQFF. The CDR3 DNA reads as TGTGCCATCAGTCAGACTAGCGGGGAGAACAATGAGCAGTTCTTC.

The chain carries TRBV19 and TRBJ2-6; TRBD2 matches at 8 bases. In germline, CDR1 is LNHDA, CDR2 SQIVND (reference sequence). CDR3 length: 17 residues. The J segment lost 0 bases and the V segment lost 7 bases, leaving 8 bases of the junction unmatched. The CDR3 DNA reads TGTGCCAGTAACCCAGGACTAGCTCGCTCTGGGGCCAACGTCCTGACTTTC. Translating it yields CASNPGLARSGANVLTF.

This sequence joins TRBV6-6 and TRBJ1-1, with D tentatively TRBD1 (6 bases). CDR1 and CDR2 from the germline V gene are MNHNY and SVGAGI (reference sequence). The CDR3 is 14 residues long. V was cut by 7 bases and J by 3 bases, with 15 bases left in between. CDR3 residues: CASILGGWDTEAFF. Written as DNA, the CDR3 is TGTGCCAGCATACTAGGGGGGTGGGACACTGAAGCTTTCTTT.

On this clone: Within the sample, other DNA sequences also encode this same CDR3. The chain is built from TRBV18 and TRBJ2-5, with no clear D. Germline loops: CDR1 KGHSH, CDR2 LQKENI. V lost 0 bases and J lost 2, with 4 bases in between. CDR3 length: 13 amino acids. CDR3 loop: CASSPPNQETQYF. CDR3 in DNA: TGTGCCAGCTCACCACCTAATCAAGAGACCCAGTACTTC.

The genes are TRBV27 and TRBJ2-1, with TRBD2 identical over 8 bases. Trimming cost V 3 bases and J 6 bases; bases outside gene matches: 7. This CDR3 region has 15 residues. Germline loops: CDR1 MNHEY, CDR2 SMNVEV (reference sequence). The CDR3 DNA follows: TGTGCCAGCAGTTTCTTTAGCGGGACGGCCAATGAGCAGTTCTTC. Its translation: CASSFFSGTANEQFF.

V and J are TRBV19 and TRBJ2-7; tentative D call: TRBD1 (6 bases). The germline CDR1 and CDR2 sequences are LNHDA and SQIVND (reference sequence). Trimming shortened V by 4 bases and J by 0 bases, and 22 bases separated the two germline ends. The CDR3 contains 18 residues. In nucleotides, the CDR3 is TGTGCCAGTAGTACCCAGATTATCACCGGGACACACTCCTACGAGCAGTACTTC. Translation gives CASSTQIITGTHSYEQYF.

This clone showed up just once. The V call is TRBV7-6, the J call TRBJ2-1; 8 nucleotides agree with TRBD2. The CDR3 totals 15 residues. After removal of 5 bases from V and 1 base from J, the junction contained 4 bases not matched to a gene. Germline CDR1 and CDR2: SGHVS and FNYEAQ. CDR3 sequence: CASSVLAASYNEQFF. CDR3 DNA sequence: TGTGCCAGCAGCGTACTAGCGGCTTCCTACAATGAGCAGTTCTTC. Filled out from reference TRBV7-6 and TRBJ2-1, the complete variable domain reads GAGVSQSPRYKVTKRGQDVALRCDPISGHVSLYWYRQALGQGPEFLTYFNYEAQQDKSGLPNDRFSAERPEGSISTLTIQRTEQRDSAMYRCASSVLAASYNEQFFGPGTRLTVL.

J is TRBJ2-3 and V is TRBV29-1; D may be TRBD2 (5 bases). The CDR3 runs to 13 residues. Germline lookup yields CDR1 SQVTM and CDR2 ANQGSEA. V lost 4 bases and J lost 1, with 9 bases in between. The chain's CDR3 is CSVAARGTDTQYF. The CDR3 nucleotides read TGCAGCGTTGCTGCGCGGGGCACAGATACGCAGTATTTT.

The chain couples TRBV20-1 to TRBJ2-7; D not certain. The CDR3 loop spans 11 amino acids. The V and J ends lost 4 bases and 4 bases respectively, with 8 bases between them. Germline-derived CDR1 and CDR2 are DFQATT and SNEGSKA (reference sequence). CDR3 protein: CSATPLYEQYF. The CDR3 coding sequence is TGCAGTGCTACCCCATTGTACGAGCAGTACTTC.

This chain joins TRBV29-1 and TRBJ1-3; 9 bases are a match to TRBD1. With V trimmed by 4 bases and J by 0 bases, 22 bases remained unmatched. The CDR3 spans 21 residues. Germline CDR1 reads SQVTM; CDR2 reads ANQGSEA. CDR3 in amino acids: CSVVGFPGQGPHSVSGNTIYF. Here the CDR3 DNA reads TGCAGCGTTGTGGGGTTCCCGGGACAGGGTCCCCACTCTGTCTCTGGAAACACCATATATTTT.

The chain employs TRBV28 and TRBJ1-2; D unresolved. The CDR3 covers 13 residues. V shed 6 bases and J shed 7 bases, with 15 bases lying between them. CDR1 MDHEN and CDR2 SYDVKM come from the germline V gene. The CDR3 spells CASRVRPQVGYTF. As DNA, the CDR3 is TGTGCCAGCAGGGTTAGACCCCAGGTTGGCTACACCTTC.

This clone was detected once. V is TRBV20-1 and J is TRBJ2-2; D is undetermined. V was trimmed by 5 bases and J by 5 bases, leaving 6 bases between them. The CDR3 runs 11 residues. The germline gives CDR1 DFQATT, CDR2 SNEGSKA (reference sequence). The CDR3: CSAPWTGELFF. CDR3 sequence (DNA): TGCAGTGCTCCTTGGACCGGGGAGCTGTTTTTT.

V is TRBV4-1 and J is TRBJ2-3; the D gene is possibly TRBD1 (6 bases). The V gene lost 2 bases and the J gene lost 3 bases, with 12 bases spanning the gap. The germline gives CDR1 MGHRA, CDR2 YSYEKL. The CDR3 contains 15 residues. The CDR3 region has the DNA TGCGCCAGCAGCCAACTGACAGGTATAACAGATACGCAGTATTTT. Translating it yields CASSQLTGITDTQYF.

The rearrangement uses TRBV4-1 and TRBJ2-5; 15 bases match TRBD2. Germline V lookup: CDR1 MGHRA, CDR2 YSYEKL. Losses at the gene ends were 3 bases for V and 2 bases for J; bases not matched to a gene: 1. The CDR3 covers 16 residues. The CDR3 bases are TGCGCCAGCAGCCAGGGGACTAGCGGGAGGCAAGAGACCCAGTACTTC. As protein: CASSQGTSGRQETQYF.

This clone was counted only a few times. CDR3 protein: CASSFRGLTDTQYF. The CDR3 DNA is TGTGCCAGCAGCTTTAGAGGGTTGACAGATACGCAGTATTTT. The chain combines TRBV5-6 with TRBJ2-3, with D tentatively TRBD2 (5 bases). V was clipped by 2 bases and J by 3 bases, with 10 bases between them. Germline lookup yields CDR1 SGHDT and CDR2 YYEEEE. The CDR3 is 14 amino acids.

The chain is built from TRBV27 and TRBJ2-7; 13 bases line up with TRBD2. CDR3 length: 17 amino acids. The germline V gene has CDR1 MNHEY and CDR2 SMNVEV (reference sequence). After removal of 3 bases from V and 7 bases from J, the junction contained 12 bases not matched to a gene. The CDR3 DNA reads TGTGCCAGCAGTTTGGGGACTAGCGGGGCTCCTACGATGGAGCAGTACTTC. This codes for CASSLGTSGAPTMEQYF.